Listed here is a single T cell receptor beta chain. Its cognate antigen is unknown. These data come from a study of cytomegalovirus exposure and HLA in healthy donors. Germline CDR1 MNHEY, CDR2 SVGAGI. The germline V and J ends were trimmed by 3 bases and 4 bases, with 12 bases remaining between them. This CDR3 region has 14 residues. Donors sampled were nominally healthy, though unrecorded immune exposures were likely. The primer mix had 60 Vbeta and 13 Jbeta primers. Produced via immunoSEQ multiplex PCR; TCRdb's table is partial and in-frame only. In the table there are 65,000 to 70,000 clones, around 80% of which are singletons. Study-wide findings and caveats: Several V segments, TRBV6-2 and TRBV6-3 among them, could not be told apart and were dropped.

The chain has TRBV6-5 and TRBJ1-1, with TRBD1 as a possible D gene (6 bases). This TCR derives from a woman in her 30s in good health and CMV-seropositive. The specimen sequenced was PBMCs. CDR3 region: CASSYGTTSTEAFF. CDR3 DNA: TGTGCCAGCAGTTATGGGACAACTTCCACTGAAGCTTTCTTT.